The clone carrying this TCR beta chain was observed a few times. Its specificity is unknown. Quantitative 5'-RACE with molecular barcodes was used to make the TCR beta libraries. One entry per CDR3 protein, called by TCRdb with MiXCR from the 5' RACE reads. The sample has a few hundred thousand distinct CDR3 sequences; about 17% are singletons. Germline V CDR1 and CDR2: MGHRA, YSYEKL. The CDR3 sequence is 14 residues long. Losses at the gene ends were 1 base for V and 4 bases for J; bases not matched to a gene: 3. These data belong to a study of CD8 T cells in ankylosing spondylitis. Overall study results and limits: There was a TCR beta motif, made of several highly homologous variants, that appeared characteristic of ankylosing spondylitis blood. Previously reported in reactive arthritis synovial fluid and blood were some of the motif variants. As for the disease-linked clones, they showed a CD8+ phenotype and occurred at relatively low frequencies in peripheral blood.

Sample: blood, either unsorted or a sorted T cell fraction (not recorded which). This sequence was found in a male donor with ankylosing spondylitis. V gene TRBV4-1 combines with J gene TRBJ2-5, with 7 bases that match TRBD2. The CDR3 region has the DNA TGCGCCAGCAGCCAAGGGGAGGGTGTAGAGACCCAGTACTTC. This encodes CASSQGEGVETQYF.